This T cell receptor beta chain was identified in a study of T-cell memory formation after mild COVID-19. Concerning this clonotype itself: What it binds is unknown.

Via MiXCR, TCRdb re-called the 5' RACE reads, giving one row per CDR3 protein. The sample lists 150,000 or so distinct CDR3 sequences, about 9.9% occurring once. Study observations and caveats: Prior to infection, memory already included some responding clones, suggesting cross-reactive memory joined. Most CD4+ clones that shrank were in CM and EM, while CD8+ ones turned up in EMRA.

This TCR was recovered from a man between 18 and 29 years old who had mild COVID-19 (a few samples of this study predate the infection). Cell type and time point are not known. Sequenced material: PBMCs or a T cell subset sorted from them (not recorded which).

CDR3 in amino acids: CASSPAGGRSYEQYF. DNA of the CDR3: TGTGCCAGCAGCCCCGCCGGGGGCCGCTCCTACGAGCAGTACTTC. The rearrangement joins TRBV7-2 to TRBJ2-7, with D possibly being TRBD1 or TRBD2 (6 bases each). There are 15 residues in the CDR3. Germline CDR1 reads SGHTA; CDR2 reads FQGNSA. The V end lost 5 bases, the J end lost 0 bases, and 14 bases lay between the germline ends. Complete variable domain (other parts from reference TRBV7-2 and TRBJ2-7): GAGVSQSPSNKVTEKGKDVELRCDPISGHTALYWYRQSLGQGLEFLIYFQGNSAPDKSGLPSDRFSAERTGGSVSTLTIQRTQQEDSAVYLCASSPAGGRSYEQYFGPGTRLTVT.